This TCR beta chain originates from a study of regulatory T cells in long-lasting Graves disease. iRepertoire HTBI primers and Arm-PCR of CDR3 regions built TCR beta libraries. TCRdb passed the multiplex PCR reads through MiXCR, listing each CDR3 protein once. The sample lists about 660,000 distinct CDR3 sequences, 25% to 35% occurring once. This clonotype was observed a handful of times. Documented time point: persistent/refractory GD, antithyroid drugs over 5 years with positive TRAb. RNA extracted from PBMCs served as the sequencing template. Trimming took off 6 bases at V and 11 bases at J, with 22 bases between the two ends. Germline V gives CDR1 MNHNS, CDR2 SASEGT. The CDR3 totals 14 residues.

The TCR comes from a female donor with Graves disease. The V call is TRBV6-1, the J call TRBJ1-1; D may be TRBD1 (5 bases). Sample: peripheral blood mononuclear cells (PBMCs), taken when the disease was refractory, from a patient treated with antithyroid drugs. For the CDR3, the DNA is TGTGCCAGCAGGGAGAGAGGGGTTCCTGGTGGCGCTTTCTTT. It is translated as CASRERGVPGGAFF.